This T cell receptor beta chain is from a study of cytomegalovirus exposure and HLA in healthy donors. Notes on the study in general: TCR clusters originating in the first cohort tended to co-occur in the 120 validation repertoires, according to a later analysis. Some TCR beta chains (roughly 160 of them) were listed as cytomegalovirus-associated.

TCRdb's table, derived via immunoSEQ multiplex PCR, lists solely in-frame clones and lacks some. The sample holds approximately 280,000 clones, 70% to 90% seen once. With regard to this clone: Its antigen is currently unknown.

Germline CDR1 is SEHNR and CDR2 is FQNEAQ (reference sequence). Losses at the gene ends were 4 bases for V and 4 bases for J; bases not matched to a gene: 3. The CDR3 loop spans 14 amino acids. The TCR was taken from a woman in her late teens or twenties in good health and CMV-seronegative. Sample: PBMCs. The rearrangement joins TRBV7-9 to TRBJ1-5; TRBD1 aligns across 8 bases. The DNA for the CDR3 is TGTGCCAGCAGCTCCGGACAGGGTAATCAGCCCCAGCATTTT. It is translated as CASSSGQGNQPQHF.